A single sample is the source of the 31 T cell receptor beta chains below, sequenced in a study of immune evolution from preneoplasia to lung adenocarcinoma. Sequenced by immunoSEQ multiplex PCR; TCRdb stores in-frame clones only, minus some. The table lists about 10,000 clones, around 90% of them singletons. The sample taken for sequencing was FFPE invasive lung adenocarcinoma tissue. These receptors all come from a person in their 70s with invasive lung adenocarcinoma. Some clones in this sample may be carry-over from other donors' samples.

The chain couples TRBV19 to TRBJ1-1; maybe TRBD1 (5 bases). The CDR3 covers 13 residues. Trimming pared 3 bases from V and 5 bases from J, leaving 10 bases between. Germline loops: CDR1 LNHDA, CDR2 SQIVND (reference sequence). This CDR3 reads CASSIGHQTEAFF. As DNA, the CDR3 is TGTGCCAGTAGTATCGGACACCAGACTGAAGCTTTCTTT.

V usage is TRBV9 and J usage is TRBJ2-1; 7 bases agree with TRBD2. The length of the CDR3 is 15 residues. J was trimmed by 4 bases and V by 0 bases; bases with no gene match: 4. Germline V lookup: CDR1 SGDLS, CDR2 YYNGEE. CDR3 in amino acids: CASSVGLAAYNEQFF. Written as DNA, the CDR3 is TGTGCCAGCAGCGTAGGTCTAGCGGCATACAATGAGCAGTTCTTC.

V gene TRBV7-3 combines with J gene TRBJ2-3; 11 bases are shared with TRBD2. The V and J ends lost 5 bases and 3 bases, in that order; junction bases with no gene match: 4. Germline-derived CDR1 and CDR2 are SGHTA and FQGTGA. The CDR3 has 15 amino acids. The chain's CDR3 is CASSATSGGTDTQYF. Written as DNA, the CDR3 is TGTGCCAGCAGCGCCACTAGCGGGGGAACAGATACGCAGTATTTT.

Details on this clone: At one of its ends the junction is not consistent with the germline gene, which may arise from a read error. The gene calls are TRBV7-3 and TRBJ1-1; D gene unclear. The germline CDR1 and CDR2 sequences are SGHTA and FQGTGA. The CDR3 covers 13 residues. The CDR3 spells CASSLGSLTEAFF. In nucleotides, the CDR3 is TGTGCCAGCAGCTTAGGCAGTCTTACTGAAGCTTTTTTT.

The V gene is TRBV30, the J gene TRBJ1-4, with D tentatively TRBD1 (5 bases). The V end was cut by 0 bases, the J end by 7 bases, with 15 bases between. The CDR3 is made up of 15 amino acids. In germline, CDR1 is GTSNPN, CDR2 SVGIG (reference sequence). DNA of the CDR3: TGTGCCTGGAGTGTCGGGACGGCAGCTAGTGAAAAACTGTTTTTT. As protein: CAWSVGTAASEKLFF.

This sequence joins TRBV5-1 and TRBJ2-5, with D maybe TRBD2 (6 bases). Trimming removed 5 bases from V and 5 bases from J, with 16 bases in between. Germline CDR1 is SGHRS and CDR2 is YFSETQ. This CDR3 contains 14 residues. CDR3 protein: CASRRSPSGETQYF. The CDR3 coding sequence is TGCGCCAGCAGGCGGAGTCCGAGCGGGGAGACCCAGTACTTC.

The chain uses TRBV29-1 and TRBJ2-1; TRBD2 agrees at 10 bases. The CDR3 has 13 amino acids. Germline V CDR1 and CDR2: SQVTM, ANQGSEA. The V gene end was trimmed by 7 bases and the J gene end by 7 bases; junction bases not matched to a gene: 7. CDR3 sequence reads: CSAGTSEVNEQFF. The DNA of the CDR3 is TGCAGCGCCGGGACTAGCGAGGTTAATGAGCAGTTCTTC.

The chain combines TRBV19 with TRBJ2-7; 7 bases fit TRBD1. The J segment lost 3 bases and the V segment lost 7 bases, leaving 6 bases of the junction unmatched. This CDR3 contains 13 residues. Germline CDR1 and CDR2: LNHDA and SQIVND (reference sequence). CDR3 in DNA: TGTGCCAGTAAAGCCCGACAGGGCTACGAGCAGTACTTC. Translation: CASKARQGYEQYF.

Here the CDR3 reads CASSLAQGSHEQYF. In nucleotides, the CDR3 is TGTGCCAGCAGCTTAGCACAGGGTTCACACGAGCAGTACTTC. The chain employs TRBV7-6 and TRBJ2-7; possibly TRBD1 for D (6 bases). CDR3 length: 14 residues. V was shortened by 0 bases and J by 5 bases, with 11 bases between the two germline ends. Per the germline V gene, CDR1 is SGHVS and CDR2 is FNYEAQ.

The chain links TRBV20-1 to TRBJ1-5; D is possibly TRBD1 (5 bases). This CDR3 spans 11 amino acids. V gave up 5 bases and J gave up 8 bases, with 10 bases separating them. The germline V gene encodes CDR1 DFQATT and CDR2 SNEGSKA (reference sequence). CDR3 DNA: TGCAGTGCTGAGGGGAAAGAGCCCCAGCATTTT. Protein product: CSAEGKEPQHF.

Only a few counts were recorded for this clone. The genes are TRBV11-2 and TRBJ2-1, with 8 bases that match TRBD1. CDR1 and CDR2 (germline): SGHAT, FQNNGV. The CDR3 loop spans 15 amino acids. V shed 0 bases and J 4 bases; nucleotides not matched to a gene: 2. In DNA, the CDR3 is TGTGCCAGCAGCTTAGAGGGACAGGCTTACAATGAGCAGTTCTTC. Residues: CASSLEGQAYNEQFF.

As DNA, the CDR3 is TGTGCCAGCTCACCCGACAGGGCTCGGTTCCACGAGCAGTACTTC. Amino acid sequence: CASSPDRARFHEQYF. The V call is TRBV18, the J call TRBJ2-5; 7 positions match TRBD1. The end of the DNA is better explained by TRBJ2-7, so the J call may be wrong. CDR3 size: 15 residues. The germline V gene encodes CDR1 KGHSH and CDR2 LQKENI.

The chain links TRBV2 to TRBJ2-1; D is ambiguous. The length of the CDR3 is 10 residues. Trimming shortened V by 3 bases and J by 8 bases, and 2 bases separated the two germline ends. Germline lookup yields CDR1 SNHLY and CDR2 FYNNEI. CDR3: CASSEYEQFF. The CDR3 nucleotides are TGTGCCAGCAGTGAGTATGAGCAGTTCTTC. The variable domain in full, completed from reference TRBV2 and TRBJ2-1, reads EPEVTQTPSHQVTQMGQEVILRCVPISNHLYFYWYRQILGQKVEFLVSFYNNEISEKSEIFDDQFSVERPDGSNFTLKIRSTKLEDSAMYFCASSEYEQFFGPGTRLTVL.

The chain uses TRBV7-9 and TRBJ1-4; no definite D call. Germline CDR1 reads SEHNR; CDR2 reads FQNEAQ (reference sequence). The V gene lost 5 bases and the J gene lost 4 bases, with 14 bases spanning the gap. The CDR3 is 15 residues long. In DNA, the CDR3 is TGTGCCAGCAGCCGGACGGAAAGGAGTAATGAAAAACTGTTTTTT. Translated, it gives CASSRTERSNEKLFF.

The V gene is TRBV27, the J gene TRBJ1-2; D possibly corresponds to TRBD1 (5 bases). The germline gives CDR1 MNHEY, CDR2 SMNVEV (reference sequence). Deletions cut 5 bases from V and 7 bases from J, with 17 bases between. The CDR3 totals 14 residues. The CDR3 here is CASSLRPGSGGYTF. DNA of the CDR3: TGTGCCAGCAGTCTCCGGCCAGGGTCAGGTGGCTACACCTTC.

A single count supports this clone. This chain links TRBV6-5 with TRBJ2-7, with D possibly TRBD2 on 6 matching bases. This CDR3 contains 15 residues. Germline V gives CDR1 MNHEY, CDR2 SVGAGI. V lost 1 base and J 1 base, leaving 11 bases between the germline ends. The CDR3 DNA follows: TGTGCCAGCAGTTACTTGGGACTTTCATCCTACGAGCAGTACTTC. Protein: CASSYLGLSSYEQYF.

This clone was recorded a few times. V usage is TRBV28 and J usage is TRBJ2-5; D not resolved. Trimming pared 8 bases from V and 5 bases from J, leaving 12 bases between. The CDR3 runs to 12 residues. Germline CDR1 and CDR2: MDHEN and SYDVKM. The CDR3 region has the DNA TGTGCCAGCGGGAAGAGGCCGGAGACCCAGTACTTC. Its translation: CASGKRPETQYF.

This chain links TRBV5-1 with TRBJ2-5; 7 bases agree with TRBD2. The CDR3 is 14 residues long. J was trimmed by 2 bases and V by 4 bases; bases with no gene match: 5. Germline-derived CDR1 and CDR2 are SGHRS and YFSETQ. The CDR3 DNA reads as TGCGCCAGCAGCCAACTAGCGTTACAAGAGACCCAGTACTTC. It is translated as CASSQLALQETQYF.

The rearrangement uses TRBV6-1 and TRBJ1-3, with D perhaps TRBD1 (5 bases). The CDR3 totals 14 residues. Trimming cost V 3 bases and J 5 bases, with 11 bases left between them. Germline assignment: CDR1 MNHNS and CDR2 SASEGT. The CDR3, as DNA: TGTGCCAGCAGTGAGGGACTCCTGAGAAACACCATATATTTT. Protein: CASSEGLLRNTIYF.

The chain links TRBV30 to TRBJ1-4, with unresolved D. Germline V gene lookup returns CDR1 GTSNPN and CDR2 SVGIG (reference sequence). V was shortened by 3 bases and J by 7 bases, with 18 bases between the two germline ends. The CDR3 covers 15 residues. CDR3 loop: CAWSPLSTRGEKLFF. CDR3 coding DNA: TGTGCCTGGAGCCCCCTCTCCACACGGGGTGAAAAACTGTTTTTT. Based on the CDR3 plus reference TRBV30 and TRBJ1-4, the full variable domain is SQTIHQWPATLVQPVGSPLSLECTVEGTSNPNLYWYRQAAGRGLQLLFYSVGIGQISSEVPQNLSASRPQDRQFILSSKKLLLSDSGFYLCAWSPLSTRGEKLFFGSGTQLSVL.

The rearrangement links TRBV4-2 to TRBJ1-2, with D possibly matching TRBD1 (5 bases). This CDR3 spans 17 amino acids. CDR1 and CDR2 from the germline V gene are LGHNA and YNFKEQ. V lost 0 bases and J lost 2, with 16 bases in between. The CDR3 DNA is TGTGCCAGCAGCCAAGAGGTTGTCCGGGGGGTGAACTATGGCTACACCTTC. Its translation: CASSQEVVRGVNYGYTF.

This rearrangement joins TRBV25-1 to TRBJ1-5; D is perhaps TRBD1 (5 bases). The germline V gene has CDR1 MGHDK and CDR2 SYGVNS. This CDR3 comprises 14 residues. The V gene lost 5 bases and the J gene lost 4 bases, with 12 bases spanning the gap. The CDR3 loop is CASSSAGSNQPQHF. The CDR3 region has the DNA TGTGCCAGCAGTAGCGCAGGGAGTAATCAGCCCCAGCATTTT.

The chain is built from TRBV6-5 and TRBJ1-2, with TRBD1 identical over 7 bases. CDR1 is MNHEY and CDR2 is SVGAGI in the germline V gene. J gave up 7 bases and V 4 bases, and 12 bases lay outside the gene matches. The CDR3 consists of 15 residues. DNA of the CDR3: TGTGCCAGCAGTTCCGCCCTGACAGGGACCATTGGCTACACCTTC. This codes for CASSSALTGTIGYTF.

The J gene is TRBJ1-1, the V gene TRBV9; D is ambiguous. CDR1 is SGDLS, CDR2 YYNGEE, per germline. The CDR3 is 13 amino acids. Trimming removed 7 bases from V and 7 bases from J, with 17 bases in between. CDR3 sequence (DNA): TGTGCCAGCCCGACCTCAGCGCCATTTGAAGCTTTCTTT. This sequence encodes CASPTSAPFEAFF.

This chain connects TRBV30 to TRBJ1-2; 7 positions match TRBD1. V dropped 4 bases and J dropped 5; count of bases not matched to a gene: 19. Germline CDR1 is GTSNPN and CDR2 is SVGIG (reference sequence). The CDR3 has 17 residues. CDR3 bases: TGTGCCTGGACCAGGGGGGCGTGGTCCAGAGAACCTTATGGCTACACCTTC. Translated: CAWTRGAWSREPYGYTF.

The chain links TRBV18 to TRBJ1-1; D not resolved. The CDR3 sequence is 14 residues long. The germline V gene has CDR1 KGHSH and CDR2 LQKENI. V was pared by 3 bases and J by 1 base, with 9 bases between. For the CDR3, the DNA is TGTGCCAGCTCACCTCTATCAGAGAACACTGAAGCTTTCTTT. The encoded protein is CASSPLSENTEAFF.

The rearrangement joins TRBV30 to TRBJ2-1; no clear D. The CDR3 is 15 amino acids. Germline V gene sequence: CDR1 GTSNPN, CDR2 SVGIG (reference sequence). Trimming took off 1 base at V and 1 base at J, with 11 bases between the two ends. CDR3 in amino acids: CAWSEPGPSYNEQFF. CDR3 nucleotide sequence: TGTGCCTGGAGTGAGCCAGGTCCGTCCTACAATGAGCAGTTCTTC.

This clone was counted between two and nine times. V usage is TRBV28 and J usage is TRBJ2-3; 9 nucleotides align to TRBD1. CDR3 length equals 15 residues. Germline assignment: CDR1 MDHEN and CDR2 SYDVKM. Trimming cost V 6 bases and J 1 base; bases outside gene matches: 5. The CDR3: CASSTRTGGTDTQYF. DNA of the CDR3: TGTGCCAGCAGCACCCGGACAGGGGGCACAGATACGCAGTATTTT.

V usage is TRBV28 and J usage is TRBJ1-2, with D perhaps TRBD1 (6 bases). The CDR3 is made up of 14 amino acids. The V end lost 9 bases, the J end lost 4 bases, and 18 bases lay between the germline ends. Germline V gives CDR1 MDHEN, CDR2 SYDVKM. The CDR3 DNA reads as TGTGCCAGTAGCACAGGGTTATCGCGCTATGGCTACACCTTC. This codes for CASSTGLSRYGYTF.

V is TRBV30 and J is TRBJ2-2, with 9 nucleotides matching TRBD2. Germline lookup yields CDR1 GTSNPN and CDR2 SVGIG (reference sequence). Trimming removed 2 bases from V and 1 base from J; junction bases left unmatched: 5. The CDR3 extends over 16 amino acids. The CDR3 nucleotides read TGTGCCTGGAGTAGAGGGACTAGCTTGAACACCGGGGAGCTGTTTTTT. Protein sequence: CAWSRGTSLNTGELFF.

Here the CDR3 DNA reads TGTGCCAGCTCACCTGAGTCGGCGGGACTCACAGATACGCAGTATTTT. Its protein product is CASSPESAGLTDTQYF. The chain recombines TRBV18 with TRBJ2-3, with D possibly being TRBD2 (6 bases). The ends were cut back, 3 bases at V and 2 bases at J, with 15 bases in the middle. Germline loops: CDR1 KGHSH, CDR2 LQKENI. The CDR3 has 16 amino acids.